Listed below are T cell receptor beta chains from one sample, sequenced in a study of vaccination and CD4 T cells after COVID-19. These TCRs' antigens remain unknown. TCRdb called the PCR reads again in MiXCR, with one record for every CDR3 protein. The sample has some 7,700 distinct CDR3 sequences, 40% to 55% seen once; the top ten hold 27%. Sequencing was carried out using CD4+ T cells from blood, cultured in vitro. These receptors came from a human donor in good health. The CDR3 runs from the conserved cysteine through the conserved F or W. Each record gives: D gene, V gene, clone size, J gene, CDR3 protein, CDR3 DNA. A D gene is named only where the DNA matches it firmly. Size tells how often a clone was seen (once, few, many) or the class of an expanded clone, and some rows leave it out.

>-|TRBV12-3/TRBV12-4|-|TRBJ2-1
CASTPSAGYNEQFF
TGTGCCAGCACCCCATCAGCGGGCTACAATGAGCAGTTCTTC
>-|TRBV18|-|TRBJ1-1
CARAGGTEAFF
TGTGCGAGAGCGGGGGGAACTGAAGCTTTCTTT
>-|TRBV20-1|-|TRBJ2-5
CSAPPFTSTKTQYF
TGCAGTGCGCCCCCATTCACGTCAACGAAGACCCAGTACTTC
>-|TRBV27|-|TRBJ2-3
CASRPTGRTDTQYF
TGTGCCAGCAGGCCTACAGGGAGGACAGATACGCAGTATTTT
>TRBD1|TRBV5-1|once|TRBJ1-2
CASSLVRPGTGKIPPYGYTF
TGCGCCAGCAGCTTGGTTAGGCCCGGGACAGGGAAAATTCCACCCTATGGCTACACCTTC
>-|TRBV11-2|-|TRBJ2-5
CASSLQGLETQYF
TGTGCCAGCAGCCTACAGGGACTGGAGACCCAGTACTTC
>-|TRBV24-1|-|TRBJ2-5
CATSESLSIGTQYF
TGTGCCACCAGTGAATCCCTTTCGATTGGAACCCAGTACTTC
>-|TRBV6-1|once|TRBJ2-1
CASSSLASSYNEQFF
TGTGCCAGCAGCTCGCTAGCTAGCTCCTACAATGAGCAGTTCTTC
>TRBD2|TRBV7-8|few|TRBJ2-2
CASSLRREAGGELFF
TGTGCCAGCAGCTTACGGCGGGAGGCGGGCGGGGAGCTGTTTTTT
>-|TRBV6-5|-|TRBJ1-1
CASSYSGDPEAFF
TGTGCCAGCAGTTACTCCGGGGATCCTGAAGCTTTCTTT
>-|TRBV7-9|few|TRBJ1-2
CASGTFRANYGYTF
TGTGCCAGCGGAACTTTCAGAGCTAACTATGGCTACACCTTC
>-|TRBV12-3/TRBV12-4|-|TRBJ1-2
CASSLRQSGYTF
TGTGCCAGCAGTTTACGACAGTCTGGCTACACCTTC
>TRBD1|TRBV19|-|TRBJ2-2
CASGQGVIGELFF
TGTGCCAGCGGACAGGGCGTCATCGGGGAGCTGTTTTTT
>-|TRBV19|-|TRBJ2-3
CATYDWGARTDTQYF
TGTGCCACCTACGATTGGGGGGCCCGCACAGATACGCAGTATTTT
>TRBD2|TRBV7-2|-|TRBJ2-5
CASSLKAGGSKTQYF
TGTGCCAGCAGCTTAAAAGCGGGGGGTTCAAAGACCCAGTACTTC
>-|TRBV12-3/TRBV12-4|-|TRBJ1-5
CASTPDSSNQPQHF
TGTGCCAGCACCCCGGACAGCTCCAATCAGCCCCAGCATTTT
>-|TRBV7-2|once|TRBJ2-7
CASSFRPDNTGSEQYF
TGTGCCAGCAGCTTCCGACCGGACAACACAGGGTCCGAGCAGTACTTC
>-|TRBV6-5|-|TRBJ2-1
CASSYSIDGFPFF
TGTGCCAGCAGTTACTCGATAGATGGTTTTCCGTTCTTC
>-|TRBV12-3/TRBV12-4|-|TRBJ1-2
CASSQGYGYTF
TGTGCCAGCAGCCAGGGGTATGGCTACACCTTC
>TRBD1|TRBV30|-|TRBJ1-2
CAWSNRGGSSGYGYTF
TGTGCCTGGAGTAACAGGGGAGGGTCCTCGGGCTATGGCTACACCTTC
>-|TRBV7-9|-|TRBJ1-5
CASSLRTENQPQHF
TGTGCCAGCAGCTTAAGGACAGAAAATCAGCCCCAGCATTTT
>-|TRBV6-1|-|TRBJ2-4
CASSPDRAKNIQYF
TGTGCCAGCAGTCCGGACAGAGCCAAAAACATTCAGTACTTC
>-|TRBV7-2|-|TRBJ2-2
CASSFDMDGTGELFF
TGTGCCAGCAGCTTTGACATGGATGGCACCGGGGAGCTGTTTTTT
>-|TRBV4-3|-|TRBJ1-3
CVSSLDPNQLSGNTIYF
TGCGTCAGCAGTCTGGACCCTAACCAACTCTCTGGAAACACCATATATTTT
>-|TRBV10-1|-|TRBJ2-3
CASSKADTQYF
TGCGCCAGCAGCAAAGCAGATACGCAGTATTTT
>-|TRBV27|-|TRBJ1-1
CASRHYTEAFF
TGTGCCAGCAGACATTACACTGAAGCTTTCTTT